Included here is one TCR beta chain sequence, with context. The antigen remains undetermined. V was shortened by 6 bases and J by 7 bases, with 9 bases between the two germline ends. Per the germline V gene, CDR1 is MNHEY and CDR2 is SMNVEV (reference sequence). The CDR3 contains 11 residues. The data are from a study of T cell repertoires in cytomegalovirus infection. Study at large: As its CMV epitopes, the study selected recently identified HLA-C-restricted and well-studied HLA-B-restricted targets. Signatures in public TCR beta sequences pointed to both CMV infection and matching HLA type.

TCRdb processed the reads anew with MiXCR; each CDR3 protein has one entry. The table lists about 900,000 distinct CDR3 sequences, roughly 30% of them singletons. Overall study results and limits: Across the ex vivo response, the dominant clonotypes were HLA-C-restricted CMV-specific TCR beta clonotypes. Carriers of CMV plus the relevant HLA were identified by cumulative public TCR beta family frequency.

The clonotype originates from a human donor in good health (CMV status not recorded). Some clones in this sample may be carry-over from other donors' samples. The sample in question was cultured CD8+ T cells from PBMCs, obtained from culture after CMV antigen stimulation. V gene TRBV27 combines with J gene TRBJ1-1; tentative D call: TRBD1 (6 bases). CDR3 nucleotide sequence: TGTGCCAGCAGGGACAGCTATGAAGCTTTCTTT. Translated: CASRDSYEAFF.